This T cell receptor (beta chain) stems from a study of T cell responses to AZD1222 COVID-19 vaccine. Study-wide context: Second-dose recipients at about 4 or about 12 weeks were treated as one pooled group. Study results and caveats: Spike-wide coverage was observed for vaccine-associated CD4 TCRs, with dominant responses at 160-218 and 743-854. Only a handful of people who got AZD1222 tested seropositive at baseline. Reportedly, close to half of spike-specific TCRs are directed against unmutated variant regions.

A note on this clone: No antigen is known for it.

Germline values: CDR1 KGHSH, CDR2 LQKENI. The CDR3 spans 13 residues. V was cut by 6 bases and J by 3 bases, with 11 bases left in between. Clones were read by immunoSEQ multiplex PCR, and TCRdb kept only the in-frame ones, dropping some. The sample includes 95,000 to 100,000 clones, about 89% of them seen just once. Sample: peripheral blood, taken on day 0 of AZD1222 vaccination. This chain connects TRBV18 to TRBJ2-5, with unresolved D. The source of this sequence is an adult in good health. The CDR3 sequence is CASSPLREETQYF. CDR3 coding DNA: TGTGCCAGCTCCCCATTACGGGAAGAGACCCAGTACTTC.